This passage covers 28 T cell receptor beta chains from one sample sequenced in a study of human T cells and chemical hapten exposure. The sample's time point: pre-sensitization, week 0. Treatment denoted: therapeutic diphenylcyclopropenone sensitization with weekly scalp DPC. TCRdb processed the RACE reads anew with MiXCR; each CDR3 protein has one entry. The table includes around 57,000 distinct CDR3 sequences, about 11% detected once. Material: whole blood, obtained in connection with sensitization to the hapten diphenylcyclopropenone (DPC). The receptor set was obtained from a woman aged 35 to 49 with alopecia areata. Some clones in this sample may be carry-over from other donors' samples.

This clonotype was seen ten or more times. V usage is TRBV7-6 and J usage is TRBJ2-6; D is unclear. The CDR3 covers 16 residues. Trimming pared 1 base from V and 0 bases from J, leaving 7 bases between. Germline assignment: CDR1 SGHVS and CDR2 FNYEAQ. CDR3 residues: CASSLGRNSGANVLTF. DNA of the CDR3: TGTGCCAGCAGCTTAGGACGGAACTCTGGGGCCAACGTCCTGACTTTC.

This clonotype was seen only a few times. This sequence joins TRBV5-1 and TRBJ2-7; no clear D gene. The ends were cut back, 7 bases at V and 5 bases at J, with 7 bases in the middle. Germline V gene data show CDR1 as SGHRS and CDR2 as YFSETQ. The CDR3 sequence is 10 residues long. Here the CDR3 DNA reads TGCGCCAGCGGAATGAACGAGCAGTACTTC. Translating it yields CASGMNEQYF.

This clonotype appeared many times. J is TRBJ2-7 and V is TRBV7-2; the D is unclear. Germline CDR1 and CDR2: SGHTA and FQGNSA. V was shortened by 0 bases and J by 1 base, with 13 bases between the two germline ends. The CDR3 consists of 16 residues. The CDR3 nucleotides read TGTGCCAGCAGCTTAGCCCCCATCCCCGTATCCTACGAGCAGTACTTC. This encodes CASSLAPIPVSYEQYF.

This clonotype was observed at least ten times. The V call is TRBV29-1, the J call TRBJ2-7, with TRBD1 matching over 7 bases. Germline trimming cut 5 bases from V and 3 bases from J; bases unmatched to any gene: 4. Per the germline V gene, CDR1 is SQVTM and CDR2 is ANQGSEA. This CDR3 is 12 amino acids long. The CDR3 loop reads CSVYGQDYEQYF. The DNA for the CDR3 is TGCAGCGTTTATGGACAGGACTACGAGCAGTACTTC.

On this clonotype itself: With a much larger clone just one base away, this may be a read error. The CDR3 sequence is CASSGTGEGYEQSF. Written as DNA, the CDR3 is TGTGCCAGCAGCGGGACAGGGGAAGGCTACGAGCAGTCCTTC. The rearrangement joins TRBV14 to TRBJ2-7; 10 nucleotides line up with TRBD1. The CDR3 is 14 residues long. The germline gives CDR1 SGHDN, CDR2 FVKESK.

This clonotype was found a few times. V is TRBV7-9 and J is TRBJ1-6; D may be TRBD1 (5 bases). This CDR3 contains 15 residues. V was pared by 2 bases and J by 7 bases, with 12 bases between. Germline V CDR1 and CDR2: SEHNR, FQNEAQ (reference sequence). The CDR3 is CASSLPRDGNSPLHF. The CDR3 bases are TGTGCCAGCAGCTTACCCCGGGACGGAAATTCACCCCTCCACTTT.

A few counts support this clonotype. This sequence joins TRBV7-2 and TRBJ2-7; D call uncertain. Deletions cut 1 base from V and 7 bases from J, with 8 bases between. The CDR3 has 12 amino acids. Germline V gene data show CDR1 as SGHTA and CDR2 as FQGNSA. The CDR3 DNA sequence: TGTGCCAGCAGCTTAGGAGAGTTGGAGCAGTACTTC. It translates to CASSLGELEQYF.

This clonotype was picked up a small number of times. This chain connects TRBV19 to TRBJ1-2; unclear D gene. CDR3 length: 14 residues. Germline V gene data show CDR1 as LNHDA and CDR2 as SQIVND (reference sequence). The ends were cut back, 5 bases at V and 2 bases at J, with 12 bases in the middle. The chain's CDR3 is CASSETSINYGYTF. CDR3 coding DNA: TGTGCCAGTAGTGAGACATCGATCAACTATGGCTACACCTTC.

This clonotype was found a few times. The chain recombines TRBV30 with TRBJ2-7, with TRBD1 matching 7 bases. In germline, CDR1 is GTSNPN, CDR2 SVGIG (reference sequence). This CDR3 has 14 residues. V lost 5 bases, J lost 2 bases, and 9 bases stayed unmatched. The CDR3 spells CAWARQGGTYEQYF. The DNA for the CDR3 is TGTGCCTGGGCGCGACAGGGTGGGACCTACGAGCAGTACTTC.

About this clonotype: Sequence at one end of the junction differs from germline and may be a read error. The gene calls are TRBV7-7 and TRBJ2-6; D not resolved. CDR1 SSHAT and CDR2 FNYEAQ come from the germline V gene (reference sequence). The CDR3 extends over 16 amino acids. The CDR3 region has the DNA TGTGCTAGCAGCTTAAACCCTCTCTCTGGGGCCAACGTCCTGACTTTC. It yields the protein CASSLNPLSGANVLTF.

Many counts were recorded for this clonotype. The V gene is TRBV10-2, the J gene TRBJ1-1, with 7 nucleotides matching TRBD1. CDR3 size: 14 residues. V lost 2 bases and J lost 2; bases outside the gene matches: 2. The V gene's germline CDR1 is WSHSY and CDR2 SAAADI. This CDR3 is CASSEAGGNTEAFF. CDR3 sequence (DNA): TGCGCCAGCAGTGAGGCAGGGGGAAACACTGAAGCTTTCTTT.

This clonotype was counted only a few times. This chain joins TRBV27 and TRBJ1-6, with 7 bases matching TRBD1. The CDR3 contains 15 residues. V was pared by 4 bases and J by 5 bases, with 5 bases of the junction left unmatched. The germline V gene encodes CDR1 MNHEY and CDR2 SMNVEV (reference sequence). The CDR3 DNA reads TGTGCCAGCAGTTCCCAACAGGGGAATAATTCACCCCTCCACTTT. Translating gives CASSSQQGNNSPLHF.

On this clonotype itself: A much more abundant neighbour one base away suggests this may be a read error. The chain has TRBV7-8 and TRBJ2-2, with 9 positions matching TRBD2. The CDR3 runs 17 residues. V lost 2 bases, J lost 13 bases, and 17 bases stayed unmatched. Germline V lookup: CDR1 SGHVS, CDR2 FQNEAQ. The CDR3 protein is CASSLISGGTTPRGLFF. CDR3 sequence (DNA): TGTGCCAGCAGCTTAATTAGCGGGGGTACTACACCGAGGGGGCTGTTTTTT.

The J gene is TRBJ1-1, the V gene TRBV28; 10 bases are shared with TRBD1. V shed 10 bases and J 5 bases; nucleotides not matched to a gene: 7. Looked up from germline, CDR1 is MDHEN and CDR2 is SYDVKM. The CDR3 extends over 13 amino acids. CDR3 in amino acids: CATLPGQGTEAFF. CDR3 DNA: TGTGCCACTTTGCCGGGACAGGGGACTGAAGCTTTCTTT.

This chain uses TRBV4-3 with TRBJ2-1, with TRBD2 matching over 13 bases. J gave up 3 bases and V 4 bases, and 3 bases lay outside the gene matches. CDR1 LGHNA and CDR2 YSLEER come from the germline V gene. The CDR3 covers 16 residues. This chain's CDR3 is CASSPGLAGDYNEQFF. The CDR3 nucleotides are TGCGCCAGCAGCCCCGGACTAGCGGGGGACTACAATGAGCAGTTCTTC.

The chain links TRBV7-3 to TRBJ1-6; D remains unclear. The V gene's germline CDR1 is SGHTA and CDR2 FQGTGA. This CDR3 spans 13 amino acids. The V and J ends lost 5 bases and 9 bases respectively, with 11 bases between them. The chain's CDR3 is CASSIDPSSPLHF. The CDR3 region has the DNA TGTGCCAGCAGCATAGACCCCTCTTCACCCCTCCACTTT.

The chain employs TRBV29-1 and TRBJ1-2, with a possible D match to TRBD1 (5 bases). This CDR3 has 12 residues. Germline CDR1 reads SQVTM; CDR2 reads ANQGSEA. The ends were cut back, 4 bases at V and 3 bases at J, with 9 bases in the middle. The CDR3 loop reads CSVVRAYYGYTF. In DNA, the CDR3 is TGCAGCGTTGTCAGGGCCTACTATGGCTACACCTTC.

This clonotype was seen ten or more times. The V and J genes are TRBV9 and TRBJ2-3; 12 bases are a match to TRBD2. Looked up from germline, CDR1 is SGDLS and CDR2 is YYNGEE. CDR3 length: 20 residues. The ends lost 0 bases at V and 0 bases at J; junction bases unmatched: 11. The CDR3 DNA follows: TGTGCCAGCAGCGTAGTGGCGGGGACCGGGACTAGCGGGAGCACAGATACGCAGTATTTT. Protein sequence: CASSVVAGTGTSGSTDTQYF.

This clonotype was counted between two and nine times. The chain couples TRBV7-2 to TRBJ2-2, with unresolved D. V was pared by 4 bases and J by 7 bases, with 16 bases between. The CDR3 sequence is 15 residues long. Germline V gene sequence: CDR1 SGHTA, CDR2 FQGNSA. Written as DNA, the CDR3 is TGTGCCAGCAGCTCCTCCCGGGCTAGAATCGGGGAGCTGTTTTTT. This codes for CASSSSRARIGELFF.

A remark on this clonotype: A single base separates this from a much larger clone, so it may be a read error. The CDR3 ends on some other residue instead of the conserved phenylalanine or tryptophan, so this is likely a read error. The limits of the CDR3 on the DNA are not certain, so only TCRdb's listed CDR3 is given. The chain links TRBV11-2 to TRBJ2-7; TRBD2 is the table's D call, not checked against the DNA. The V gene's germline CDR1 is SGHAT and CDR2 FQNNGV. The CDR3 has 11 amino acids, counting both end residues. The CDR3 region is CASGFSGRNYS.

The sample holds a few counts of this clonotype. The V and J genes are TRBV9 and TRBJ2-7; D could derive from TRBD1 or TRBD2 (5 bases each). From germline, CDR1 is SGDLS and CDR2 YYNGEE. V was trimmed by 0 bases and J by 4 bases, leaving 11 bases between them. The CDR3 contains 14 residues. The CDR3 protein is CASSVGGGFYEQYF. The CDR3 DNA follows: TGTGCCAGCAGCGTAGGTGGGGGATTTTACGAGCAGTACTTC.

This clonotype was counted ten times or more. The V and J genes are TRBV4-2 and TRBJ1-3; a possible D gene is TRBD1 (6 bases). The CDR3 is 16 amino acids. V lost 0 bases and J lost 2, with 11 bases in between. Per the germline V gene, CDR1 is LGHNA and CDR2 is YNFKEQ. Written as DNA, the CDR3 is TGTGCCAGCAGCCAAGATTGGGGGGCTGCTGGAAACACCATATATTTT. Translated, it gives CASSQDWGAAGNTIYF.

This clonotype was recorded at least ten times. The gene calls are TRBV15 and TRBJ1-3, with TRBD1 matching over 8 bases. Germline-derived CDR1 and CDR2 are LNHNV and YYDKDF (reference sequence). Trimming at V came to 6 bases and at J to 1 base, leaving 8 bases not matched to a gene. The CDR3 has 16 residues. The CDR3 sequence is CATRDGTGSSGNTIYF. The CDR3 DNA reads TGTGCCACCAGGGACGGGACAGGTTCATCTGGAAACACCATATATTTT.

This clonotype was observed at least ten times. The J gene is TRBJ2-2, the V gene TRBV11-3, with 11 bases matching TRBD2. The junction had 10 bases not matched to a gene; V was cut back by 4 bases and J by 0 bases. Germline assignment: CDR1 SGHNT and CDR2 YENEEA. The CDR3 is 19 amino acids. The CDR3 DNA sequence: TGTGCCAGCAGCTACCGACCCTGGACTAGCGGGTCGAACACCGGGGAGCTGTTTTTT. Amino acids: CASSYRPWTSGSNTGELFF. Complete variable domain (other parts from reference TRBV11-3 and TRBJ2-2): EAGVVQSPRYKIIEKKQPVAFWCNPISGHNTLYWYLQNLGQGPELLIRYENEEAVDDSQLPKDRFSAERLKGVDSTLKIQPAELGDSAVYLCASSYRPWTSGSNTGELFFGEGSRLTVL.

This clonotype has ten or more counts. The CDR3, as DNA: TGTGCCAGCACCCAGCGGGCCACCTACAATGAGCAGTTCTTC. It translates to CASTQRATYNEQFF. The gene calls are TRBV9 and TRBJ2-1; the D gene is possibly TRBD2 (6 bases). Germline loops: CDR1 SGDLS, CDR2 YYNGEE. This CDR3 is built from 14 residues. With 6 bases removed from V and 2 bases from J, the gap between germline ends came to 12 bases.

The chain joins TRBV27 to TRBJ1-1, with 9 bases that match TRBD1. Germline trimming cut 2 bases from V and 5 bases from J; bases unmatched to any gene: 6. This CDR3 is built from 15 residues. CDR1 and CDR2 from the germline V gene are MNHEY and SMNVEV (reference sequence). CDR3 DNA: TGTGCCAGCAGTTTAAAGGGACAGGGATGGACTGAAGCTTTCTTT. This encodes CASSLKGQGWTEAFF.

The table lists this clonotype with many counts. The V gene is TRBV27, the J gene TRBJ2-1, with 7 bases aligning to TRBD2. The J segment lost 7 bases and the V segment lost 3 bases, leaving 3 bases of the junction unmatched. Germline CDR1 is MNHEY and CDR2 is SMNVEV (reference sequence). The CDR3 sequence is 13 residues long. Here the CDR3 reads CASSFGGGNEQFF. Written as DNA, the CDR3 is TGTGCCAGCAGTTTTGGGGGAGGGAATGAGCAGTTCTTC.

With regard to this clonotype: The junction departs from germline at one end; a sequencing error may be responsible. This chain connects TRBV7-7 to TRBJ2-2; the match to TRBD1 covers 7 bases. Germline V gene sequence: CDR1 SSHAT, CDR2 FNYEAQ (reference sequence). The CDR3 sequence is 14 residues long. CDR3 DNA sequence: TGTGCTAGCAGCCTTGACAGGGAGTCCGGGGAGCTGTTTTTT. Translation: CASSLDRESGELFF.